The clone carrying this TCR beta chain was recorded a few times. Its antigen is currently unknown. Germline V CDR1 and CDR2: SQVTM, ANQGSEA. Trimming pared 2 bases from V and 4 bases from J, leaving 11 bases between. There are 13 residues in the CDR3. The data are from a study of blood T cells in healthy people across ages. Study findings and constraints: Naive and antigen-experienced cells were not separated, limiting conclusive comparison.

PCR was performed a second time for about 6 to 11 cycles using a sample-barcoded 5' primer and a J-beta primer mix. Each sample provided no less than 2.5 million CDR3-containing paired-end reads. One entry per CDR3 protein, called by TCRdb with MiXCR from the 5' RACE reads. The sample includes about 510,000 distinct CDR3 sequences, roughly a quarter seen only once; the top ten take about 3.9%. The data were also submitted as part of a second study, on T cells of mothers and their children. In that study: A few healthy Caucasian mothers and their six children were the donors.

What was sequenced was blood. This receptor was taken from a boy under 10 years old in good health. This chain links TRBV29-1 with TRBJ2-5; D is uncertain. The CDR3 nucleotides read TGCAGCGTTGAAAAAGGGATCGGAGAGACCCAGTACTTC. Translation gives CSVEKGIGETQYF. Drawing the rest from reference TRBV29-1 and TRBJ2-5, the complete variable domain is SAVISQKPSRDICQRGTSLTIQCQVDSQVTMMFWYRQQPGQSLTLIATANQGSEATYESGFVIDKFPISRPNLTFSTLTVSNMSPEDSSIYLCSVEKGIGETQYFGPGTRLLVL.